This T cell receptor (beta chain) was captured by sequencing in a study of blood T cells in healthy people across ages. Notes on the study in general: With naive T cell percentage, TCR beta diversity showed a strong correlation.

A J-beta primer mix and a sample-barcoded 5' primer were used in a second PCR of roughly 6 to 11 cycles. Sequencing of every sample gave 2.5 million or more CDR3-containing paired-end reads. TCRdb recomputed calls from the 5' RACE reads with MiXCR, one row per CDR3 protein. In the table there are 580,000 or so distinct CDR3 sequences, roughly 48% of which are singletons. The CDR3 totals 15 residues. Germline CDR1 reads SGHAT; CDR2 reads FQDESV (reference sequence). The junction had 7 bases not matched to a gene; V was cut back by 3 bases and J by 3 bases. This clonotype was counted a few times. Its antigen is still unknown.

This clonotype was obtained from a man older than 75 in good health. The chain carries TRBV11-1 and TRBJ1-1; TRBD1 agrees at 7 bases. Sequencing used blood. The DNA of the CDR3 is TGTGCCAGCAGCTTTTACGGTCAGGGGGACACTGAAGCTTTCTTT. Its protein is CASSFYGQGDTEAFF.